Listed below are T cell receptor beta chains from one sample, sequenced in a study of cytomegalovirus exposure and HLA in healthy donors. Generated by immunoSEQ multiplex PCR, the TCRdb table keeps only in-frame clones and is missing some. Among under 150,000 clones listed, 65% to 85% were seen once. Specimen: PBMCs. The source of these receptors is a woman aged 30 to 39 in good health and CMV-seropositive. CDR3s include the opening cysteine and the closing phenylalanine or tryptophan. Fields, in order: clone size, V gene, D gene, J gene, CDR3 DNA, CDR3 protein. D genes are given only for firm matches. The listing skips clone size in some rows; elsewhere it reads once, few, many or a size class.

clone_size: NA; v_call: TRBV11-2; d_call: NA; j_call: TRBJ1-1; cdr3_nt: TGTGCCAGCAGCTTGGGGTTTTTTGCAGGGGTGAACACTGAAGCTTTCTTT; cdr3_aa: CASSLGFFAGVNTEAFF
clone_size: NA; v_call: TRBV14; d_call: TRBD1; j_call: TRBJ2-7; cdr3_nt: TGTGCCAGCAGCCTGCTGGGACAGGGGATGAACGAGCAGTACTTC; cdr3_aa: CASSLLGQGMNEQYF
clone_size: NA; v_call: TRBV7-9; d_call: NA; j_call: TRBJ1-3; cdr3_nt: TGTGCCAGCAGCACGAAGGACAGAGGTCCTGGAAACACCATATATTTT; cdr3_aa: CASSTKDRGPGNTIYF
clone_size: NA; v_call: TRBV6-1; d_call: NA; j_call: TRBJ2-1; cdr3_nt: TGTGCCAGCAGCGACGGGGAGAACGGGCGCAATGAGCAGTTCTTC; cdr3_aa: CASSDGENGRNEQFF
clone_size: once; v_call: TRBV5-1; d_call: NA; j_call: TRBJ1-2; cdr3_nt: TGCGCCAGCAGCTCAACTGCCGGACGGGGGGCGGATGGCTACACCTTC; cdr3_aa: CASSSTAGRGADGYTF
clone_size: NA; v_call: TRBV5-1; d_call: NA; j_call: TRBJ2-3; cdr3_nt: TGCGCCAGTGTCCCCCCGAATACAGATTTGGATACGCAGTATTTT; cdr3_aa: CASVPPNTDLDTQYF
clone_size: NA; v_call: TRBV7-8; d_call: NA; j_call: TRBJ1-3; cdr3_nt: TGTGCCAGCAGCTTAGGGTTGAGAGACACCATATATTTT; cdr3_aa: CASSLGLRDTIYF
clone_size: NA; v_call: TRBV5-1; d_call: NA; j_call: TRBJ1-1; cdr3_nt: TGCGCCAGCAGCTTGCGCGCAGGGAACACTGAAGCTTTCTTT; cdr3_aa: CASSLRAGNTEAFF
clone_size: few; v_call: TRBV2; d_call: TRBD1; j_call: TRBJ1-3; cdr3_nt: TGTGCCAGCAGTTCTCCAGCCGGGACAGGGCCTTACTCTGGAAACACCATATATTTT; cdr3_aa: CASSSPAGTGPYSGNTIYF
clone_size: medium-sized; v_call: TRBV6-4; d_call: TRBD1; j_call: TRBJ1-2; cdr3_nt: TGTGCCAGCAGTGGACAGGGGCTCGGGGGCTACACCTTC; cdr3_aa: CASSGQGLGGYTF
clone_size: NA; v_call: TRBV5-1; d_call: TRBD2; j_call: TRBJ2-5; cdr3_nt: TGCGCCAGCAGCCCTGGACTAGCGGGAGACCCTCGGGAGACCCAGTACTTC; cdr3_aa: CASSPGLAGDPRETQYF
clone_size: NA; v_call: TRBV27; d_call: TRBD2; j_call: TRBJ2-1; cdr3_nt: TGTGCCAGCAGACCATTAGCGGGGGGGCCTCATGAGCAGTTCTTC; cdr3_aa: CASRPLAGGPHEQFF
clone_size: NA; v_call: TRBV11-3; d_call: TRBD1; j_call: TRBJ1-2; cdr3_nt: TGTGCCAGCAGCTTAGATCAGACAGGGGAATGGAATGGCTACACCTTC; cdr3_aa: CASSLDQTGEWNGYTF
clone_size: NA; v_call: TRBV9; d_call: TRBD2; j_call: TRBJ2-2; cdr3_nt: TGTGCCAGCAGCGTAAGGGGCGGGGGGGTTTCCGGGGAGCTGTTTTTT; cdr3_aa: CASSVRGGGVSGELFF
clone_size: NA; v_call: TRBV2; d_call: TRBD2; j_call: TRBJ2-4; cdr3_nt: TGTGCCACCGGACTAGCTGCAAACATTCAGTACTTC; cdr3_aa: CATGLAANIQYF
clone_size: few; v_call: TRBV11-2; d_call: NA; j_call: TRBJ2-3; cdr3_nt: TGTGCCAGCAGCTTAGGGCCCGGGCGGGGCACAGATACGCAGTATTTT; cdr3_aa: CASSLGPGRGTDTQYF
clone_size: few; v_call: TRBV6-5; d_call: TRBD1; j_call: TRBJ1-5; cdr3_nt: TGTGCCAGTCAGACGACAGGGACTAATCAGCCCCAGCATTTT; cdr3_aa: CASQTTGTNQPQHF
clone_size: NA; v_call: TRBV2; d_call: NA; j_call: TRBJ1-3; cdr3_nt: TGTGCCAGCAGTGAAGGCGGCAGATCTGGAAACACCATATATTTT; cdr3_aa: CASSEGGRSGNTIYF
clone_size: few; v_call: TRBV19; d_call: NA; j_call: TRBJ2-7; cdr3_nt: TGTGCCAGTAGCCCGCGGGGGCAGCTTTACGAGCAGTACTTC; cdr3_aa: CASSPRGQLYEQYF
clone_size: NA; v_call: TRBV5-5; d_call: TRBD1; j_call: TRBJ1-4; cdr3_nt: TGTGCCAGCAGCTCGACAGGGGGTAATGAAAAACTGTTTTTT; cdr3_aa: CASSSTGGNEKLFF
clone_size: few; v_call: TRBV29-1; d_call: TRBD1; j_call: TRBJ1-1; cdr3_nt: TGCAGCGCTAAACAGGGGGAGTTCGCTGAAGCTTTCTTT; cdr3_aa: CSAKQGEFAEAFF
clone_size: NA; v_call: TRBV19; d_call: TRBD2; j_call: TRBJ2-3; cdr3_nt: TGTGCCAGTAAAGCTAGCGGGAGGGAGGGAGATACGCAGTATTTT; cdr3_aa: CASKASGREGDTQYF
clone_size: NA; v_call: TRBV29-1; d_call: NA; j_call: TRBJ2-1; cdr3_nt: TGCAGCGTGGGACACCCGTCTCCATACAATGAGCAGTTCTTC; cdr3_aa: CSVGHPSPYNEQFF